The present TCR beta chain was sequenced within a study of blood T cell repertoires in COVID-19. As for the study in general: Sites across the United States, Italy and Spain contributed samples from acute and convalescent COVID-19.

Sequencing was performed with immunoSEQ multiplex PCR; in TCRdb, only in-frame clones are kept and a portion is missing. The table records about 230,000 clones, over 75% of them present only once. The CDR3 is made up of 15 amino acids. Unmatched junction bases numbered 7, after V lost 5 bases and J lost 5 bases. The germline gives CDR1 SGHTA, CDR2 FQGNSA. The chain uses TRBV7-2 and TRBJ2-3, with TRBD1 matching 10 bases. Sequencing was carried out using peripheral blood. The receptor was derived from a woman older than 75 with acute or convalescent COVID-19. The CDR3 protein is CASSRGTGVGDTQYF. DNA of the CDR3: TGTGCCAGCAGCCGGGGGACAGGGGTTGGAGATACGCAGTATTTT. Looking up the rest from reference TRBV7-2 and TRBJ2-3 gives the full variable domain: GAGVSQSPSNKVTEKGKDVELRCDPISGHTALYWYRQSLGQGLEFLIYFQGNSAPDKSGLPSDRFSAERTGGSVSTLTIQRTQQEDSAVYLCASSRGTGVGDTQYFGPGTRLTVL.